The 25 T cell receptor beta chains presented below share a single source sample, sequenced in a study of blood T cell repertoires in COVID-19. Sequencing used immunoSEQ multiplex PCR; TCRdb keeps in-frame clones, though not all of them. Of some 200,000 clones listed, about 79% are singletons. The sequencing input was peripheral blood. Source of these receptors: a woman aged 40 to 50 who had recovered from COVID-19.

This chain links TRBV2 with TRBJ1-5; TRBD1 is a possible D gene (5 bases). Germline CDR1 and CDR2: SNHLY and FYNNEI. The V gene lost 0 bases and the J gene lost 7 bases, with 13 bases spanning the gap. The CDR3 totals 15 residues. CDR3 bases: TGTGCCAGCAGTGAAGCACTAAGGGGCGTGCAGCCCCAGCATTTT. Translated: CASSEALRGVQPQHF. Supplemented by reference TRBV2 and TRBJ1-5, the full variable domain reads EPEVTQTPSHQVTQMGQEVILRCVPISNHLYFYWYRQILGQKVEFLVSFYNNEISEKSEIFDDQFSVERPDGSNFTLKIRSTKLEDSAMYFCASSEALRGVQPQHFGDGTRLSIL.

Only one count was recorded for this clone. J is TRBJ1-2 and V is TRBV19; 8 nucleotides match TRBD1. Germline loops: CDR1 LNHDA, CDR2 SQIVND (reference sequence). With 6 bases clipped from V and 4 bases from J, the junction kept 10 bases outside the gene matches. CDR3 length equals 15 residues. The CDR3 is CASRNTGGASYGYTF. Here the CDR3 DNA reads TGTGCCAGTAGGAATACAGGGGGTGCCTCCTATGGCTACACCTTC.

This chain joins TRBV2 and TRBJ2-1, with 14 bases aligning to TRBD2. The CDR3 sequence is 15 residues long. The J segment lost 7 bases and the V segment lost 4 bases, leaving 3 bases of the junction unmatched. Germline V gene sequence: CDR1 SNHLY, CDR2 FYNNEI. As DNA, the CDR3 is TGTGCCAGCAGTGCGGGACTAGCGGGGGTTAATGAGCAGTTCTTC. It encodes CASSAGLAGVNEQFF.

This clone was found a few times. This sequence joins TRBV5-8 and TRBJ2-7, with 7 bases matching TRBD1. This CDR3 comprises 15 residues. The V gene end was trimmed by 4 bases and the J gene end by 2 bases; junction bases not matched to a gene: 9. Per germline, CDR1 SGHTS and CDR2 YDEGEE. CDR3 nucleotides: TGTGCCAGCAGCCCCGAGACAGGGCAGACCTACGAGCAGTACTTC. This encodes CASSPETGQTYEQYF.

The chain links TRBV5-1 to TRBJ2-3, with D tentatively TRBD2 (6 bases). The length of the CDR3 is 16 residues. With 4 bases removed from V and 2 bases from J, the gap between germline ends came to 17 bases. Germline V gene lookup returns CDR1 SGHRS and CDR2 YFSETQ. CDR3 loop: CASSPGEATYTDTQYF. The DNA of the CDR3 is TGCGCCAGCAGCCCCGGGGAGGCCACCTACACAGATACGCAGTATTTT.

The V gene is TRBV10-3, the J gene TRBJ1-3, with a possible D match to TRBD1 (5 bases). This CDR3 has 12 amino acids. Germline V gene lookup returns CDR1 ENHRY and CDR2 SYGVKD. V was cut by 10 bases and J by 4 bases, with 11 bases left in between. The CDR3 loop reads CATSGHGNTIYF. As DNA, the CDR3 is TGTGCCACATCAGGGCACGGAAACACCATATATTTT.

V and J are TRBV11-1 and TRBJ2-7, with TRBD1 matching 12 bases. This CDR3 is 16 amino acids long. The germline CDR1 and CDR2 sequences are SGHAT and FQDESV (reference sequence). V shed 0 bases, J shed 7 bases, and the junction held 7 bases outside the gene matches. The chain's CDR3 is CASSLAVGQGAREQYF. The DNA for the CDR3 is TGTGCCAGCAGCTTAGCCGTGGGACAGGGGGCTCGGGAGCAGTACTTC. Filled out from reference TRBV11-1 and TRBJ2-7, the complete variable domain reads EAEVAQSPRYKITEKSQAVAFWCDPISGHATLYWYRQILGQGPELLVQFQDESVVDDSQLPKDRFSAERLKGVDSTLKIQPAELGDSAMYLCASSLAVGQGAREQYFGPGTRLTVT.

The chain combines TRBV25-1 with TRBJ1-2; 8 bases agree with TRBD1. The germline V gene has CDR1 MGHDK and CDR2 SYGVNS. The CDR3 is 13 amino acids. V lost 7 bases to trimming and J lost 7 bases; unmatched junction nucleotides: 8. CDR3 coding DNA: TGTGCCAGCATGACAGGGGTCCCCGGTGGCTACACCTTC. This encodes CASMTGVPGGYTF.

A note on this clone: No DNA is shown, since the ends of the CDR3 on it are uncertain; the CDR3 is the one TCRdb lists. The chain couples TRBV21-1 to TRBJ2-7; the table names TRBD1, a call not compared with the DNA. TRBV21-1 is classified as a pseudogene. The length of the CDR3 is 18 amino acids, counting both ends. The CDR3 here is CASSERTVGQGNSYEQYF.

In its sample, this clone was seen once. The rearrangement links TRBV21-1 to TRBJ2-1; TRBD1, the D gene given by the table, was not confirmed from the DNA. TRBV21-1 is recorded as a pseudogene. The CDR3 consists of 22 residues. In DNA, the CDR3 is TGTGCCAGCAGCAGTGATCGAGGGGGGACAGGGGGTTGTAAGGAGGTCTACAATGAGCAGTTCTTC. Protein sequence: CASSSDRGGTGGCKEVYNEQFF.

This clone appeared a single time. The V gene is TRBV29-1, the J gene TRBJ2-7; a possible D gene is TRBD1 (5 bases). With 4 bases removed from V and 3 bases from J, the gap between germline ends came to 16 bases. The V gene's germline CDR1 is SQVTM and CDR2 ANQGSEA. The CDR3 totals 14 residues. For the CDR3, the DNA is TGCAGCGTTGCCCCTTGGGGCGGTGACTACGAGCAGTACTTC. Translated, it gives CSVAPWGGDYEQYF.

This chain connects TRBV7-9 to TRBJ2-7; D not resolved. V lost 5 bases to trimming and J lost 3 bases, with 11 bases between them. Germline V gene sequence: CDR1 SEHNR, CDR2 FQNEAQ (reference sequence). This CDR3 contains 13 residues. This chain's CDR3 is CASSPTGGYEQYF. CDR3 in DNA: TGTGCCAGCAGCCCGACCGGCGGCTACGAGCAGTACTTC.

The chain links TRBV7-2 to TRBJ2-1; TRBD2 matches 8 bases. V gave up 5 bases and J gave up 7 bases; unmatched junction bases: 7. The V gene's germline CDR1 is SGHTA and CDR2 FQGNSA. There are 14 residues in the CDR3. The CDR3, as DNA: TGTGCCAGCAGCCTCGGGGGGGCCGTTAATGAGCAGTTCTTC. It is translated as CASSLGGAVNEQFF. The entire variable domain, with the rest obtained from reference TRBV7-2 and TRBJ2-1, is as follows: GAGVSQSPSNKVTEKGKDVELRCDPISGHTALYWYRQSLGQGLEFLIYFQGNSAPDKSGLPSDRFSAERTGGSVSTLTIQRTQQEDSAVYLCASSLGGAVNEQFFGPGTRLTVL.

The genes are TRBV25-1 and TRBJ2-7, with 9 bases that match TRBD1. Germline trimming cut 6 bases from V and 6 bases from J; bases unmatched to any gene: 9. Germline loops: CDR1 MGHDK, CDR2 SYGVNS. The length of the CDR3 is 14 residues. CDR3 residues: CASRGGQGIVEQYF. The CDR3 DNA sequence: TGTGCCAGCAGGGGGGGACAGGGAATTGTCGAGCAGTACTTC.

The chain employs TRBV6-5 and TRBJ1-1, with unresolved D. Germline V CDR1 and CDR2: MNHEY, SVGAGI. V lost 2 bases to trimming and J lost 1 base, with 8 bases between them. The CDR3 totals 14 residues. The DNA of the CDR3 is TGTGCCAGCAGTTACAGTACTGCGAACACTGAAGCTTTCTTT. The encoded protein is CASSYSTANTEAFF.

V is TRBV5-1 and J is TRBJ1-1; TRBD1 matches 8 bases. The CDR3 consists of 15 residues. The V segment lost 0 bases and the J segment 7 bases; nucleotides outside the gene matches: 8. The germline V gene encodes CDR1 SGHRS and CDR2 YFSETQ. Here the CDR3 reads CASSLEGRGHDEAFF. DNA for the CDR3: TGCGCCAGCAGCTTGGAAGGCAGGGGGCACGATGAAGCTTTCTTT.

This CDR3 reads CASSLPELAKNIQYF. Written as DNA, the CDR3 is TGTGCCAGCAGTTTACCTGAACTAGCCAAAAACATTCAGTACTTC. V gene TRBV28 combines with J gene TRBJ2-4; D unresolved. Germline V CDR1 and CDR2: MDHEN, SYDVKM. V lost 2 bases, J lost 0 bases, and 8 bases lay in between. This CDR3 has 15 residues.

Details on this clone: The same CDR3 arises from other DNA sequences in this sample as well. The chain couples TRBV2 to TRBJ1-5, with 8 bases fitting TRBD1. The CDR3 totals 15 residues. CDR1 and CDR2 from the germline V gene are SNHLY and FYNNEI. V gave up 2 bases and J gave up 1 base; unmatched junction bases: 1. Here the CDR3 DNA reads TGTGCCAGCAGTGAACAGGGGGCGAGCAATCAGCCCCAGCATTTT. This sequence encodes CASSEQGASNQPQHF.

To note about this clone: The same CDR3 arises from other DNA sequences in this sample as well. The CDR3 protein is CASSLGQGPDTQYF. The CDR3, as DNA: TGTGCCAGCAGTTTAGGACAGGGTCCAGATACGCAGTATTTT. The chain employs TRBV28 and TRBJ2-3, with TRBD1 matching over 8 bases. Trimming cost V 2 bases and J 4 bases; bases outside gene matches: 2. The CDR3 is made up of 14 amino acids. Germline V gives CDR1 MDHEN, CDR2 SYDVKM.

This rearrangement joins TRBV2 to TRBJ2-5; D not certain. This CDR3 region has 14 residues. Germline CDR1 and CDR2: SNHLY and FYNNEI. V lost 7 bases and J lost 4, with 16 bases in between. As DNA, the CDR3 is TGTGCCAGCAACAACCGGCGCGGATCAGAGACCCAGTACTTC. Its translation: CASNNRRGSETQYF.

V is TRBV5-5 and J is TRBJ2-7; D remains unclear. Germline CDR1 and CDR2: SGHKS and YYEKEE (reference sequence). There are 11 residues in the CDR3. Trimming shortened V by 3 bases and J by 4 bases, and 5 bases separated the two germline ends. In DNA, the CDR3 is TGTGCCAGCAGCTATCTATACGAGCAGTACTTC. It codes for CASSYLYEQYF.

The chain is built from TRBV4-1 and TRBJ2-3; 8 bases agree with TRBD2. The germline V gene has CDR1 MGHRA and CDR2 YSYEKL. The CDR3 loop spans 16 amino acids. The V and J ends lost 3 bases and 6 bases, in that order; junction bases with no gene match: 11. Here the CDR3 DNA reads TGCGCCAGCAGCCAGTCTATCTCGGGGGGGCCCGATACGCAGTATTTT. It is translated as CASSQSISGGPDTQYF.

This chain links TRBV18 with TRBJ1-4; 10 nucleotides line up with TRBD1. Trimming removed 5 bases from V and 7 bases from J; junction bases left unmatched: 4. The CDR3 totals 14 residues. Germline-derived CDR1 and CDR2 are KGHSH and LQKENI. CDR3 amino acids: CASSSGQGTEKLFF. CDR3 nucleotide sequence: TGTGCCAGCTCATCGGGACAGGGGACTGAAAAACTGTTTTTT.

The chain joins TRBV24-1 to TRBJ1-5; 8 bases align to TRBD1. The CDR3 is made up of 14 amino acids. V trimming: 0 bases; J trimming: 8 bases; junction bases outside the gene matches: 2. Germline V gives CDR1 KGHDR, CDR2 SFDVKD. DNA of the CDR3: TGTGCCACCAGTGATTTGTTGACAGGGGAGCCCCAGCATTTT. Amino acids: CATSDLLTGEPQHF.

The chain employs TRBV9 and TRBJ1-4, with TRBD1 as a possible D gene (5 bases). CDR3 length equals 14 residues. V lost 0 bases to trimming and J lost 5 bases, with 8 bases between them. CDR1 and CDR2 from the germline V gene are SGDLS and YYNGEE. Here the CDR3 DNA reads TGTGCCAGCAGCGTAGGACAGCCCAATGAAAAACTGTTTTTT. Protein sequence: CASSVGQPNEKLFF.